The present entry profiles one TCR beta chain with its context. The table came from immunoSEQ multiplex PCR; TCRdb's copy has only in-frame clones and leaves some out. Of 25,000 to 35,000 clones detected, about 89% appear once; the ten largest clones hold more than 0.95%. This record comes from a study of T cells in narcolepsy. Study information: Enrolled donors included narcolepsy type 1 or type 2 patients and healthy controls.

Trimming removed 1 base at V and 6 bases at J, with 10 bases between. This CDR3 is 14 amino acids long. Germline V lookup: CDR1 MNHNS, CDR2 SASEGT. The receptor was derived from a human donor with narcolepsy. Sequencing input: CD45RA- memory CD4+ T cells from PBMCs. The rearrangement uses TRBV6-1 and TRBJ1-5, with a weak D call TRBD1 (5 bases). The CDR3 here is CASSEEEGTQPQHF. DNA for the CDR3: TGTGCCAGCAGTGAAGAGGAGGGGACTCAGCCCCAGCATTTT.